These T cell receptor beta chains were read from a single sample in a study of OX40 agonist ivuxolimab in advanced cancers. TCRdb's copy holds only in-frame clones and misses some; the assay was immunoSEQ multiplex PCR. Of tens of thousands of clones in the sample, about nine tenths were seen once. Specimen: CD4+ or CD8+ T cells sorted from blood, collected in a trial of the OX40 agonist ivuxolimab. The source is an adult with an advanced solid tumor such as melanoma, head and neck, liver or kidney cancer. Each CDR3 is given with its conserved first and last residue. The order of the fields is D gene, J gene, V gene, CDR3 DNA, CDR3 protein. The D gene is left open where the match is weak.

D: .
J: TRBJ2-7
V: TRBV27
DNA: TGTGCCAGCAGTTATACAGGGTCCTCCTACGAGCAGTACTTC
CDR3: CASSYTGSSYEQYF

D: .
J: TRBJ2-6
V: TRBV6-5
DNA: TGTGCCAGCAGTAGAGACATGTCTGGGGCCAACGTCCTGACTTTC
CDR3: CASSRDMSGANVLTF

D: .
J: TRBJ2-1
V: TRBV29-1
DNA: TGCAGCGTTGAAGGGGGACGGTTCTTC
CDR3: CSVEGGRFF

D: .
J: TRBJ1-1
V: TRBV10-1
DNA: TGCGCCAGCAGCAAAGAACCGGGACAACTTAACACTGAAGCTTTCTTT
CDR3: CASSKEPGQLNTEAFF

D: TRBD1
J: TRBJ1-1
V: TRBV6-1
DNA: TGTGCCAGCAGTCTCAGGGGGCAGGAGACTGAAGCTTTCTTT
CDR3: CASSLRGQETEAFF

D: TRBD2
J: TRBJ2-3
V: TRBV10-3
DNA: TGTGCCATCAACCAGCGGGAGGACGATACGCAGTATTTT
CDR3: CAINQREDDTQYF

D: TRBD2
J: TRBJ2-3
V: TRBV5-1
DNA: TGCGCCAGCAGCCTCTGGACTAGCGGGGTCACAGATGCGCAGTATTTT
CDR3: CASSLWTSGVTDAQYF

D: .
J: TRBJ2-2
V: TRBV19
DNA: TGTGCCAGTAGTATCTCTGGGCCCGGGGAGCTGTTTTTT
CDR3: CASSISGPGELFF

D: .
J: TRBJ1-2
V: TRBV7-2
DNA: TGTGCCAGCAGCTTAATTTCCAGGCCCCTCTCCTTC
CDR3: CASSLISRPLSF

D: .
J: TRBJ2-7
V: TRBV5-1
DNA: TGCGCCAGCAGCCTGGGGGTTGGAGGGACGACCTACGAGCAGTACTTC
CDR3: CASSLGVGGTTYEQYF

D: TRBD2
J: TRBJ2-3
V: TRBV13
DNA: TGTGCCAGCAGCTCGCTCACTAGCGGGGGTGGGGAGGATACGCAGTATTTT
CDR3: CASSSLTSGGGEDTQYF

D: .
J: TRBJ2-4
V: TRBV5-6
DNA: TGTGCCAGCAGCTCAAAGCACCGGGCTATGGGAAACATTCAGTACTTC
CDR3: CASSSKHRAMGNIQYF

D: .
J: TRBJ2-2
V: TRBV7-2
DNA: TGTGCCAGCAGCCCTAACGCGGTAATCACCGGGGAGCTGTTTTTT
CDR3: CASSPNAVITGELFF

D: TRBD1
J: TRBJ2-2
V: TRBV6-5
DNA: TGTGCCAGCAGTACCTCGACAGGGGGCCACGGGGAGCTGTTTTTT
CDR3: CASSTSTGGHGELFF

D: .
J: TRBJ2-7
V: TRBV7-7
DNA: TGTGCCAGCAGCTTAGGACCGGGACTCTACTACGAGCAGTACTTC
CDR3: CASSLGPGLYYEQYF

D: .
J: TRBJ2-7
V: TRBV10-3
DNA: TGTGCCATCAGCGGGGGCGGGACCGACGAGCAGTACTTC
CDR3: CAISGGGTDEQYF